Described below is a single TCR beta chain sequence and its context. The sample belongs to a study of PD-1 blockade in classical Hodgkin lymphoma. The time point denotes: cycle 4 day 1 (C4D1), after more than 5 weeks of nivolumab. Relapse after autologous stem cell transplantation occurred in every patient, and brentuximab vedotin exposure varied. Thawed PBMCs were the source of CD4+ T cells, purified by magnetic negative selection. Here immunoSEQ multiplex PCR was the method, and the copy in TCRdb shows in-frame clones only, minus some. The table shows tens of thousands of clones, with about 81% occurring only once. Per the germline V gene, CDR1 is PRHDT and CDR2 is FYEKMQ (reference sequence). Trimming stripped 2 bases from V and 3 bases from J, with 8 bases between. The CDR3 runs 13 residues.

The sequences come from CD4+ T cells from blood, collected before the fourth cycle of nivolumab. This chain uses TRBV13 with TRBJ2-7; no reliable D call. The origin of this receptor is a human donor with classical Hodgkin lymphoma. The DNA for the CDR3 is TGTGCCAGCAGCTTATCCGCCGGCTACGAGCAGTACTTC. The encoded protein is CASSLSAGYEQYF.